This T cell receptor (beta chain) originates from a study of cytomegalovirus exposure and HLA in healthy donors. Germline values: CDR1 MNHEY, CDR2 SVGAGI. The CDR3 spans 16 residues. V was trimmed by 3 bases and J by 3 bases, leaving 16 bases between them. Primers included in the PCR were 60 Vbeta and 13 Jbeta primers. Profiling relied on immunoSEQ multiplex PCR, and the TCRdb table lists in-frame clones only, not all of them. This table holds some 130,000 clones, more than 70% found once. The receptor was derived from a man aged 50-59 years in good health and CMV-seropositive. J is TRBJ2-3 and V is TRBV6-5; D is perhaps TRBD2 (6 bases). The specimen was PBMCs. The DNA of the CDR3 is TGTGCCAGCAGTTATGGCCGGGACTTGGTGACAGATACGCAGTATTTT. Translating gives CASSYGRDLVTDTQYF.